The clone carrying this TCR beta chain showed up just a few times. Its antigen is unidentified. cDNA libraries for TCR beta contained unique molecular identifiers. Input populations of about 0.9 to 10 million T cells gave rise to roughly 500,000 cDNA molecules. TCRdb re-analysed the PCR reads in MiXCR, keeping a single row per CDR3 protein. The sample includes 350,000 to 450,000 distinct CDR3 sequences, roughly 38% of them seen just once. This specimen belongs to a study of post-analysis software for immune sequencing data. The CDR3 covers 16 residues. The J segment lost 8 bases and the V segment lost 0 bases, leaving 9 bases of the junction unmatched. Germline values: CDR1 DFQATT, CDR2 SNEGSKA (reference sequence). Study-level points and caveats: There were four or five TRBV segments more frequent in patients than controls, and TRBV5-6, TRBV5-1 and TRBV20-1 were among them.

This rearrangement joins TRBV20-1 to TRBJ1-6; 8 nucleotides align to TRBD1. The sample comprised blood. The source of this sequence is a girl aged 5-17 years with multiple sclerosis. The CDR3 nucleotides read TGCAGTGCTAGAGATGAAGGCAGGGGGCGTCATTCACCCCTCCACTTT. It translates to CSARDEGRGRHSPLHF.